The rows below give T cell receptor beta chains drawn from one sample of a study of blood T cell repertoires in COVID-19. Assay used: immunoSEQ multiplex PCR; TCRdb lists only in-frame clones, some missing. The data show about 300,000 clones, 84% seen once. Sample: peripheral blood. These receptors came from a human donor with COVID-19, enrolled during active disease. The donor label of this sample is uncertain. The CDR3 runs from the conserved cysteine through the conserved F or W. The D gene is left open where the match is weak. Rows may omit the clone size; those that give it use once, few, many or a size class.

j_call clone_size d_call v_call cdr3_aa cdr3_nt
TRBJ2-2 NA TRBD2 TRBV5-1 CASSSTSGNTGELFF TGCGCCAGCAGCTCCACTAGCGGTAACACCGGGGAGCTGTTTTTT
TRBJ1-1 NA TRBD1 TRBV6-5 CASSYGGQVRTEAFF TGTGCCAGCAGTTACGGGGGACAGGTGAGGACTGAAGCTTTCTTT
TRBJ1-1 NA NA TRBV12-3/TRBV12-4 CASTTTVNTEAFF TGTGCCAGCACTACTACGGTCAACACTGAAGCTTTCTTT
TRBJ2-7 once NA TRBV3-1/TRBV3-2 CASSQGTPSYEQYF TGTGCCAGCAGCCAGGGGACACCTTCCTACGAGCAGTACTTC
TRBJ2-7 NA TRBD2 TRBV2 CASSEGSGSYEQYF TGTGCCAGCAGTGAGGGTAGCGGGAGCTACGAGCAGTACTTC
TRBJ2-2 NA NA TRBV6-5 CASSRSRSTGELFF TGTGCCAGCAGCCGCAGCCGGAGCACCGGGGAGCTGTTTTTT
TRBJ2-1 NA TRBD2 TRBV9 CASSDPSGSGAYNEQFF TGTGCCAGCAGCGATCCTAGCGGGAGTGGCGCCTACAATGAGCAGTTCTTC
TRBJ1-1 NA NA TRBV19 CASSNTGNTEAFF TGTGCCAGTAGTAACACAGGGAACACTGAAGCTTTCTTT
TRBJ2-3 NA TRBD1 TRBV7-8 CASSLVNRGTTDTQYF TGTGCCAGCAGCTTAGTTAACAGGGGAACCACAGATACGCAGTATTTT
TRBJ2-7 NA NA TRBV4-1 CASSQDRTYEQYF TGCGCCAGCAGTCAAGACAGGACCTACGAGCAGTACTTC
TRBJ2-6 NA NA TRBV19 CASSPRRTGANVLTF TGTGCCAGTAGCCCCCGGAGAACTGGGGCCAACGTCCTGACTTTC
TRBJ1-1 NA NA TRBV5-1 CASSLIRGKGTEAFF TGCGCCAGCAGCTTGATCCGGGGAAAAGGAACTGAAGCTTTCTTT
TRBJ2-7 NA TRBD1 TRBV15 CATSRDGGQKIKYEQYF TGTGCCACCAGCAGAGATGGGGGACAGAAAATTAAATACGAGCAGTACTTC
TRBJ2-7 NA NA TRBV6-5 CASPPEASSYEQYF TGTGCCAGCCCCCCCGAGGCAAGCTCCTACGAGCAGTACTTC
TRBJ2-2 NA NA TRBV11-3 CASSLDWGRGHGELFF TGTGCCAGCAGCTTAGATTGGGGGCGAGGGCACGGGGAGCTGTTTTTT
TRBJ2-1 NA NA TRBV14 CASSQERAGNEQFF TGTGCCAGCAGCCAAGAAAGAGCGGGCAATGAGCAGTTCTTC
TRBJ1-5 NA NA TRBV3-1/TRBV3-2 CASSPSRGVNQPQHF TGTGCCAGCAGCCCGTCCCGCGGCGTCAATCAGCCCCAGCATTTT
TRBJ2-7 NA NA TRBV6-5 CASSQGSSYEQYF TGTGCCAGCAGTCAGGGGAGCTCCTACGAGCAGTACTTC
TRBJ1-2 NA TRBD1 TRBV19 CASNYPSVGQNYGYTF TGTGCCAGTAATTACCCCTCGGTGGGACAGAACTATGGCTACACCTTC
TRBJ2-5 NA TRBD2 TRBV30 CAWSVGTSGQETQYF TGTGCCTGGAGTGTCGGGACTAGCGGACAAGAGACCCAGTACTTC
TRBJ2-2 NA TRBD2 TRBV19 CASSIVTSVTGELFF TGTGCCAGTAGTATAGTTACTAGCGTTACCGGGGAGCTGTTTTTT
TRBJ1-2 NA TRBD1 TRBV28 CASSTQGRGAYGYTF TGTGCCAGCAGCACCCAGGGCAGGGGGGCTTATGGCTACACCTTC
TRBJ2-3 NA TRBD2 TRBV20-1 CSASVVAAGADTQYF TGCAGTGCTAGTGTAGTAGCGGCGGGGGCAGATACGCAGTATTTT
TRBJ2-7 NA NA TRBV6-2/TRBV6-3 CASSLASGTTLGEQYF TGTGCCAGCAGCCTCGCTTCCGGGACAACCCTGGGAGAGCAGTACTTC
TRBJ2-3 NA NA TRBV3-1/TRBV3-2 CASSQPGGGTDTQYF TGTGCCAGCAGCCAACCTGGCGGGGGCACAGATACGCAGTATTTT
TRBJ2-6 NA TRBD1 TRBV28 CASTPLNRGLNVLTF TGTGCCAGCACCCCCCTTAACAGGGGGCTCAACGTCCTGACTTTC
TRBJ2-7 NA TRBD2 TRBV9 CASSRREAVYEQYF TGTGCCAGCAGTCGACGGGAGGCCGTCTACGAGCAGTACTTC
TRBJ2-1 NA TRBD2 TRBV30 CAWSARLAGIDEQFF TGTGCCTGGAGCGCCCGGCTAGCGGGAATCGATGAGCAGTTCTTC
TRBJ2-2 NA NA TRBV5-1 CASTFLQRATGELFF TGCGCCAGCACCTTCCTCCAGCGGGCCACCGGGGAGCTGTTTTTT
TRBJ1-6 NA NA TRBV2 CASSAEGSGSPLHF TGTGCCAGCAGTGCGGAGGGGTCGGGATCACCCCTCCACTTT
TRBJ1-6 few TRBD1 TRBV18 CASSPRTGDNSPLHF TGTGCCAGCTCACCACGGACAGGAGATAATTCACCCCTCCACTTT
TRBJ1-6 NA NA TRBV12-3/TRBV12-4 CASRVGAASPLHF TGTGCCAGCAGGGTAGGGGCGGCTTCACCCCTCCACTTT
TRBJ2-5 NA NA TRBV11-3 CASSFRSGLQETQYF TGTGCCAGCAGCTTTAGAAGCGGACTACAAGAGACCCAGTACTTC
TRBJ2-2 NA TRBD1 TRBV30 CACWDRANTGELFF TGTGCCTGCTGGGACAGGGCGAACACCGGGGAGCTGTTTTTT
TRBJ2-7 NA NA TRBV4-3 CASSPHLSNSYEQYF TGCGCCAGCAGCCCTCATCTCAGTAACTCCTACGAGCAGTACTTC
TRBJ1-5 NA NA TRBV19 CASRPHTRGVGQPQHF TGTGCCAGTAGACCACATACCCGGGGGGTGGGTCAGCCCCAGCATTTT
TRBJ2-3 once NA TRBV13 CASSLGGHTDTQYF TGTGCCAGCAGCTTAGGGGGGCACACAGATACGCAGTATTTT
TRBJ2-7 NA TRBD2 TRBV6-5 CASIGLAGVSEQYF TGTGCCAGCATTGGACTAGCGGGAGTTTCCGAGCAGTACTTC
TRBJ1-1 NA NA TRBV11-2 CASSLAGENTEAFF TGTGCCAGCAGCTTAGCCGGGGAGAACACTGAAGCTTTCTTT
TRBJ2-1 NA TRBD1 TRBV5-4 CASSRTGDEQFF TGTGCCAGCAGCCGAACAGGGGATGAGCAGTTCTTC
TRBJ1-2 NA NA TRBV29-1 CSVEVGSIYGYTF TGCAGCGTTGAAGTCGGGAGCATCTATGGCTACACCTTC
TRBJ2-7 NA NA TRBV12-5 CASGGAYEQYF TGTGCTAGTGGTGGAGCCTACGAGCAGTACTTC
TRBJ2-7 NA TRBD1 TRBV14 CASSQEIGNRGTGEQYF TGTGCCAGCAGCCAAGAAATCGGGAACAGGGGAACGGGGGAGCAGTACTTC
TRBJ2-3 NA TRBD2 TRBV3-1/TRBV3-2 CASSQALAGAGDTQYF TGTGCCAGCAGCCAAGCGCTAGCGGGAGCGGGAGATACGCAGTATTTT
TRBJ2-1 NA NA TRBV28 CASSLLGGATYNEQFF TGTGCCAGCAGTTTATTGGGCGGGGCCACCTACAATGAGCAGTTCTTC
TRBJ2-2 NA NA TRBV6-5 CASSYFSGGELFF TGTGCCAGCAGTTACTTTAGTGGCGGGGAGCTGTTTTTT
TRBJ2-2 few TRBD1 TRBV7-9 CASSQRPGQVTGELFF TGTGCCAGCAGCCAACGCCCGGGACAGGTAACCGGGGAGCTGTTTTTT
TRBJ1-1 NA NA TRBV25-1 CASTLWGDENTEAFF TGTGCCAGCACCCTGTGGGGGGATGAGAACACTGAAGCTTTCTTT
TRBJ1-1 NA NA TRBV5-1 CASSSQTGNTEAFF TGCGCCAGCAGCTCACAGACAGGGAACACTGAAGCTTTCTTT
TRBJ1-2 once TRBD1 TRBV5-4 CASSFDRQGNYGYTF TGTGCCAGCAGCTTTGACAGACAGGGAAACTATGGCTACACCTTC
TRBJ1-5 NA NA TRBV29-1 CSVRELDQPQHF TGCAGCGTTCGGGAACTAGATCAGCCCCAGCATTTT
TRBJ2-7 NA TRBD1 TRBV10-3 CAISEGTGGEPIALKPYF TGTGCCATCAGTGAAGGGACAGGGGGCGAGCCAATAGCCTTAAAACCGTACTTC
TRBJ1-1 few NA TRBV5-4 CASSLMGPPRGAFF TGTGCCAGCAGCTTGATGGGGCCGCCTAGGGGAGCTTTCTTT
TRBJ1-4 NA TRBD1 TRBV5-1 CASSLGQDNEKLFF TGCGCCAGCAGCCTAGGACAGGATAATGAAAAACTGTTTTTT